Listed below are T cell receptor beta chains from one sample, sequenced in a study of control samples from healthy donors and cancer patients. Profiling relied on immunoSEQ multiplex PCR, and the TCRdb table lists in-frame clones only, not all of them. The sample holds about 120,000 clones, around 88% seen once. Specimen: blood. These receptors were obtained from a man in his forties or fifties in good health. Each CDR3 is given with its conserved first and last residue. Each record gives: D gene, J gene, V gene, clone size, CDR3 protein, CDR3 DNA. A D gene is named only where the DNA matches it firmly. Only some rows state a clone size, as once, few, many or a class for expanded clones.

TRBD1,TRBJ2-7,TRBV4-1,.,CASSQDPTGADEQYF,TGCGCCAGCAGCCAAGATCCTACAGGGGCCGACGAGCAGTACTTC
TRBD2,TRBJ2-3,TRBV7-3,.,CASTQTAGGKDTQYF,TGTGCCAGCACTCAAACGGCGGGGGGTAAAGATACGCAGTATTTT
.,TRBJ1-3,TRBV3-1/TRBV3-2,.,CASSPYQGPGNTIYF,TGTGCCAGCAGCCCATATCAGGGTCCCGGAAACACCATATATTTT
.,TRBJ2-2,TRBV24-1,.,CATRKDRTGELFF,TGTGCCACCAGAAAGGACCGTACCGGGGAGCTGTTTTTT
TRBD1,TRBJ1-4,TRBV6-5,.,CASKGTATNEKLFF,TGTGCCAGCAAAGGGACAGCAACTAATGAAAAACTGTTTTTT
.,TRBJ2-5,TRBV12-3/TRBV12-4,.,CASLSEETQYF,TGTGCCAGTCTATCGGAAGAGACCCAGTACTTC
TRBD1,TRBJ1-1,TRBV12-5,few,CASGFNRGFGTEAFF,TGTGCTAGTGGTTTCAACAGGGGGTTCGGCACTGAAGCTTTCTTT
.,TRBJ2-7,TRBV10-1,.,CASSRRTGEQYF,TGCGCCAGCAGCCGGAGGACGGGCGAGCAGTACTTC
TRBD1,TRBJ2-1,TRBV24-1,.,CATSDPSGTGVNEQFF,TGTGCCACCAGTGATCCTTCCGGGACAGGGGTCAATGAGCAGTTCTTC
.,TRBJ2-3,TRBV5-4,.,CASSLGGGGGPTDTQYF,TGTGCCAGCAGCTTGGGGGGTGGCGGGGGCCCCACAGATACGCAGTATTTT
TRBD1,TRBJ1-5,TRBV18,few,CASSPGQNQPQHF,TGTGCCAGCTCACCGGGACAGAATCAGCCCCAGCATTTT
.,TRBJ1-2,TRBV11-1,.,CASSRGQIYGYTF,TGTGCCAGCAGCCGAGGACAGATATATGGCTACACCTTC
TRBD2,TRBJ2-1,TRBV24-1,few,CATSLAAERFF,TGTGCCACCAGCCTAGCGGCTGAGCGGTTCTTC
.,TRBJ1-1,TRBV23-1,.,CASNLSPSLTEAFF,TGCGCCAGCAACCTCTCCCCCAGCTTGACTGAAGCTTTCTTT
.,TRBJ2-5,TRBV20-1,.,CSASPGESQETQYF,TGCAGTGCTAGTCCCGGGGAAAGCCAAGAGACCCAGTACTTC
TRBD1,TRBJ1-2,TRBV6-1,.,CASSDPGQGRYGYTF,TGTGCCAGCAGTGACCCCGGACAGGGCCGGTATGGCTACACCTTC
.,TRBJ2-3,TRBV5-5,.,CASSRRQTDTQYF,TGTGCCAGCAGCCGAAGACAGACAGATACGCAGTATTTT
.,TRBJ2-7,TRBV6-5,few,CATDAPGTPTYEQYF,TGTGCCACAGACGCCCCCGGGACACCAACCTACGAGCAGTACTTC
.,TRBJ2-1,TRBV6-5,.,CASSPDISYNEQFF,TGTGCCAGCAGTCCAGACATCTCCTACAATGAGCAGTTCTTC
TRBD1,TRBJ1-2,TRBV25-1,.,CASSDRQGGDYGYTF,TGTGCCAGCAGTGATCGACAGGGGGGCGACTATGGCTACACCTTC
.,TRBJ1-4,TRBV11-2,few,CASSLDLRQGEKLFF,TGTGCCAGCAGCTTAGATTTGCGGCAGGGTGAAAAACTGTTTTTT
.,TRBJ2-5,TRBV4-3,.,CASSQDEHAWEQYF,TGCGCCAGCAGCCAAGATGAACATGCTTGGGAGCAGTACTTC
.,TRBJ2-2,TRBV7-9,.,CASIPTGLKDTGELFF,TGTGCCAGCATTCCTACTGGCCTGAAGGACACCGGGGAGCTGTTTTTT
.,TRBJ2-3,TRBV15,.,CATSRPQTASFSTDTQYF,TGTGCCACCAGCAGACCCCAGACAGCTTCGTTTAGCACAGATACGCAGTATTTT
TRBD2,TRBJ2-2,TRBV4-1,few,CASSHPKSSGGTGELFF,TGCGCCAGCAGCCACCCCAAATCTAGCGGGGGGACCGGGGAGCTGTTTTTT
.,TRBJ1-1,TRBV24-1,.,CATMGVGFTEAFF,TGTGCCACCATGGGGGTTGGGTTCACTGAAGCTTTCTTT
.,TRBJ1-5,TRBV30,.,CAWSGQGYQPQHF,TGTGCCTGGAGTGGCCAGGGGTATCAGCCCCAGCATTTT
TRBD1,TRBJ2-1,TRBV7-2,.,CASSLRDRGQFF,TGTGCCAGCAGCTTAAGGGACAGGGGGCAGTTCTTC
.,TRBJ1-6,TRBV6-5,.,CASNATPGGNSPLHF,TGTGCCAGCAACGCCACTCCCGGTGGCAATTCACCCCTCCACTTT
TRBD1,TRBJ2-5,TRBV4-1,.,CASSQDRASWETQYF,TGCGCCAGCAGCCAGGACAGGGCCTCATGGGAGACCCAGTACTTC
.,TRBJ1-1,TRBV7-2,.,CASSWGGAVGEAFF,TGTGCCAGCAGCTGGGGGGGTGCTGTTGGTGAAGCTTTCTTT
.,TRBJ2-7,TRBV7-2,.,CASSLVDMSSYEQYF,TGTGCCAGCAGCTTAGTGGACATGAGCTCCTACGAGCAGTACTTC
.,TRBJ1-2,TRBV29-1,.,CSVEEQQGSGYTF,TGCAGCGTTGAAGAACAACAGGGCAGCGGCTACACCTTC
TRBD1,TRBJ1-4,TRBV27,.,CASSALGTGNEKLFF,TGTGCCAGCAGTGCCCTGGGGACAGGGAATGAAAAACTGTTTTTT
.,TRBJ2-1,TRBV7-8,.,CACGDNEQFF,TGTGCCTGCGGGGACAATGAGCAGTTCTTC
TRBD1,TRBJ1-2,TRBV6-1,.,CASSEWDRGEYGYTF,TGTGCCAGCAGTGAATGGGACAGGGGGGAGTATGGCTACACCTTC
TRBD2,TRBJ2-1,TRBV6-4,few,CASSAHPSGGTYNEQFF,TGTGCCAGCAGTGCCCACCCTAGCGGGGGGACCTACAATGAGCAGTTCTTC
TRBD1,TRBJ1-2,TRBV2,few,CASSGINRGRYGYTF,TGTGCCAGCAGTGGAATAAACAGGGGGCGCTATGGCTACACCTTC
TRBD1,TRBJ2-2,TRBV27,few,CASRQGARTGELFF,TGTGCCAGCCGACAGGGGGCGCGCACCGGGGAGCTGTTTTTT
.,TRBJ1-2,TRBV3-1/TRBV3-2,.,CASSHTVLAGFGGYTF,TGTGCCAGCAGCCACACAGTCTTGGCAGGGTTTGGTGGCTACACCTTC
TRBD2,TRBJ2-7,TRBV7-9,.,CASRGTSGYEQYF,TGTGCCAGCAGAGGGACTAGCGGTTACGAGCAGTACTTC
.,TRBJ2-2,TRBV3-1/TRBV3-2,.,CASSLGTHNTGELFF,TGTGCCAGCAGCCTCGGGACTCATAACACCGGGGAGCTGTTTTTT